This T cell receptor (beta chain) was captured by sequencing in a study of blood T cell repertoires in COVID-19. Study details: Both acute and convalescent COVID-19 samples were obtained from the United States, Italy and Spain. Sources were T cells, B-cell-depleted T cells, or PBMCs; the material itself was cDNA or gDNA.

The junction had 7 bases not matched to a gene; V was cut back by 1 base and J by 8 bases. CDR1 and CDR2 from the germline V gene are SGHRS and YFSETQ. The CDR3 contains 15 residues. The table lists this clone with a count of one. Enrollees, about 18 to 89 years old, lived in approximately 25 US areas. Within the 2 weeks before study entry, each person in the exposed group met a COVID-19 case. TCRdb's copy holds only in-frame clones and misses some; the assay was immunoSEQ multiplex PCR. The sample yields some 190,000 clones, nearly 80% seen once. The chain links TRBV5-1 to TRBJ2-1; TRBD2 matches at 9 bases. The sample was PBMCs or T cells enriched from blood (not recorded which). The receptor comes from a man aged 55-75 years who had been exposed to COVID-19. CDR3 residues: CASSLNSGSWDEQFF. In DNA, the CDR3 is TGCGCCAGCAGCTTGAATAGCGGGAGTTGGGATGAGCAGTTCTTC.